The clone carrying this TCR beta chain has a single count. Sampled blood was obtained at baseline, cycle 4 day 1, and cycle 7 day 1. These data are taken from a study of OX40 agonist ivuxolimab in advanced cancers. Study-wide context: With a range of roughly 23 to 90, age averaged roughly 61 years, and nearly 85% were male. Of the participants, 40% had some prior anti-PD-1, anti-PD-L1 or anti-CTLA-4 therapy, which was allowed. The study reported partial responses in three patients: one hepatocellular carcinoma, two cutaneous melanoma.

Some clones are missing from TCRdb's copy, which holds only in-frame ones; the method was immunoSEQ multiplex PCR. In the table there are more than 60,000 clones, about 89% of which are singletons. The CDR3 loop spans 13 amino acids. Germline V gene data show CDR1 as SGHDT and CDR2 as YYEEEE. V was pared by 2 bases and J by 7 bases, with 13 bases between. This specimen was CD4+ or CD8+ T cells sorted from blood, taken in a trial of the OX40 agonist ivuxolimab. This TCR was recovered from an adult with an advanced solid tumor such as melanoma, head and neck, liver or kidney cancer. The chain employs TRBV5-6 and TRBJ2-7, with unresolved D. The chain's CDR3 is CASSFRVPVEQYF. The CDR3 DNA sequence: TGTGCCAGCAGCTTTCGGGTCCCGGTGGAGCAGTACTTC.